This is a list of T cell receptor beta chains from one sample in a study of blood T cell repertoires in COVID-19. Measured with immunoSEQ multiplex PCR; TCRdb has only the in-frame clones, and not every one. The data contain around 100,000 clones, approximately 88% of them singletons. The sample was peripheral blood. These receptors all come from a man older than 75 with acute or convalescent COVID-19. Each CDR3 is given without its conserved first and last residue. The order of the fields is J gene, V gene, CDR3 protein.

>TRBJ1-5|TRBV18
ASSRDRVSNQPQH
>TRBJ1-2|TRBV2
ASSRRDRGPWYYGYT
>TRBJ1-1|TRBV29-1
SVAGYGSEAF
>TRBJ1-1|TRBV5-1
ASSPGSNTEAF
>TRBJ2-5|TRBV25-1
ASSVSGGETQY
>TRBJ2-5|TRBV24-1
ATSDVGQGEGETQY
>TRBJ2-1|TRBV4-1
ASSPGGRAGNEQF
>TRBJ1-5|TRBV5-6
ASSLRQAERGKPQH
>TRBJ1-5|TRBV7-2
ASSSALDQPQH
>TRBJ1-4|TRBV6-5
ASSNGQGYNEKLF
>TRBJ1-5|TRBV12-3/TRBV12-4
ASSFTENQPQH
>TRBJ1-2|TRBV28
ASSPGQGWANYGYT
>TRBJ1-1|TRBV9
ASSVAGTGGTEAF
>TRBJ2-1|TRBV7-9
ASSFIEDNNEQF
>TRBJ1-4|TRBV7-8
ASSTTPQGKVKLF
>TRBJ1-1|TRBV20-1
SASLTGDAF
>TRBJ2-5|TRBV7-3
ASSPLAGAGRETQY
>TRBJ1-3|TRBV2
ASRPQGTGNTIY
>TRBJ2-7|TRBV7-9
ASSWGTGHEQY
>TRBJ1-2|TRBV19
ASSIQDRPGYT
>TRBJ2-1|TRBV5-5
ASSLSLGGGTSGSWYEQF
>TRBJ1-2|TRBV5-4
ATSGGYGYT
>TRBJ2-3|TRBV6-5
ASSLDWIDTQY
>TRBJ1-5|TRBV5-1
ASSPDRGNQPQH